The 9 T cell receptor beta chains presented below share a single source sample, sequenced in a study of shared T cell receptors in the human thymus. Assay: immunoSEQ multiplex PCR; the TCRdb copy retains only in-frame clones and omits some. The sample carries about 380,000 clones, 85% to 95% recorded once. Sequenced sample: thymocytes. Receptors were obtained from a human donor.

The rearrangement uses TRBV30 and TRBJ2-7; 11 bases match TRBD2. V was clipped by 2 bases and J by 6 bases; unmatched bases: 9. CDR3 size: 15 residues. In germline, CDR1 is GTSNPN, CDR2 SVGIG (reference sequence). The CDR3 sequence: CAWSRLAGTVFEQYF. The CDR3 DNA sequence: TGTGCCTGGAGTCGACTAGCGGGAACGGTTTTCGAGCAGTACTTC.

Only one count was recorded for this clone. This chain joins TRBV6-5 and TRBJ2-7; D remains unclear. V lost 3 bases, J lost 0 bases, and 9 bases lay in between. This CDR3 spans 14 amino acids. CDR1 and CDR2 from the germline V gene are MNHEY and SVGAGI. This CDR3 is CASSYLSFSYEQYF. CDR3 DNA sequence: TGTGCCAGCAGTTATCTCTCATTCTCCTACGAGCAGTACTTC.

This clone is a singleton in its sample. This chain uses TRBV7-8 with TRBJ2-7, with 12 bases fitting TRBD2. The CDR3 covers 18 residues. V shed 5 bases and J 0 bases; nucleotides not matched to a gene: 11. The germline V gene has CDR1 SGHVS and CDR2 FQNEAQ. Here the CDR3 DNA reads TGTGCCAGCAGCCCCCCGGGACTAGCGGGTAACACCTCCTACGAGCAGTACTTC. Residues: CASSPPGLAGNTSYEQYF.

CDR3 sequence: CAGRTGGNPGNTIYF. DNA of the CDR3: TGTGCCGGACGGACAGGGGGCAATCCTGGAAACACCATATATTTT. This sequence joins TRBV28 and TRBJ1-3, with 11 positions matching TRBD1. Germline assignment: CDR1 MDHEN and CDR2 SYDVKM. V trimming: 11 bases; J trimming: 2 bases; junction bases outside the gene matches: 8. The CDR3 has 15 residues.

The rearrangement uses TRBV28 and TRBJ2-7; 7 bases map to TRBD1. This CDR3 comprises 18 residues. Germline V gene sequence: CDR1 MDHEN, CDR2 SYDVKM. The trim removed 2 bases at V and 3 bases at J, leaving 16 bases unmatched. DNA for the CDR3: TGTGCCAGCAGTTTAGGGTCAGGGGGTTATGGGGGTTACTACGAGCAGTACTTC. Translating gives CASSLGSGGYGGYYEQYF.

For this clone: Different DNA sequences within this sample yield the same CDR3. This chain uses TRBV6-4 with TRBJ1-1; D is possibly TRBD1 (6 bases). The CDR3 extends over 13 amino acids. V was trimmed by 5 bases and J by 2 bases, leaving 9 bases between them. The germline gives CDR1 MRHNA, CDR2 SNTAGT. CDR3 protein: CASSTDRNTEAFF. CDR3 in DNA: TGTGCCAGCAGTACGGACAGAAACACTGAAGCTTTCTTT.

This chain connects TRBV19 to TRBJ2-3; no firm D call. V lost 4 bases and J 1 base, leaving 9 bases between the germline ends. From germline, CDR1 is LNHDA and CDR2 SQIVND (reference sequence). The CDR3 covers 14 residues. The CDR3 reads CASSREGRTDTQYF. CDR3 DNA: TGTGCCAGTAGTAGGGAAGGGCGCACAGATACGCAGTATTTT.

The chain has TRBV10-3 and TRBJ2-3; maybe TRBD2 (6 bases). V was pared by 2 bases and J by 3 bases, with 18 bases between. The CDR3 is 17 amino acids. Germline CDR1 and CDR2: ENHRY and SYGVKD. CDR3 amino acids: CAISELNGSWNTDTQYF. The DNA of the CDR3 is TGTGCCATCAGTGAGCTAAACGGGAGTTGGAATACAGATACGCAGTATTTT.

This rearrangement joins TRBV28 to TRBJ1-1; 8 nucleotides align to TRBD1. J was trimmed by 4 bases and V by 6 bases; bases with no gene match: 13. The CDR3 is 16 amino acids. Germline values: CDR1 MDHEN, CDR2 SYDVKM. The CDR3 bases are TGTGCCAGCAGGGCCCCGACAGGGGTGAGGAGCACTGAAGCTTTCTTT. This gives the protein CASRAPTGVRSTEAFF.